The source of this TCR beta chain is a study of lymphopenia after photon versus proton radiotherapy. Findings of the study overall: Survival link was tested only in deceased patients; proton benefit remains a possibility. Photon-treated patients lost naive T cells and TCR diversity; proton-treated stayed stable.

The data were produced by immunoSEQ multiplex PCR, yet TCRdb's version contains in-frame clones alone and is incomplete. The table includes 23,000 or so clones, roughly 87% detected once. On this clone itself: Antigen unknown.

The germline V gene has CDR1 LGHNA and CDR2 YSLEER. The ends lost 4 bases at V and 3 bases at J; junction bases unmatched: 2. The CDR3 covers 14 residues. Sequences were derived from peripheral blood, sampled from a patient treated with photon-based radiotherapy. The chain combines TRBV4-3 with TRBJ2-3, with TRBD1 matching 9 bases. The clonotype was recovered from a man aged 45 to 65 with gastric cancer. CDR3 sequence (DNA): TGCGCCAGCAGCCCCGGGACAGGGACAGATACGCAGTATTTT. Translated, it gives CASSPGTGTDTQYF.